The text below deals with one T cell receptor (beta chain). The data were produced by immunoSEQ multiplex PCR, yet TCRdb's version contains in-frame clones alone and is incomplete. The sample holds about 94,000 clones, less than 96% seen once. This sample stems from a study of technical replicates of blood from a handful of donors. The germline V gene has CDR1 SGHTA and CDR2 FQGNSA. V shed 5 bases and J 3 bases; nucleotides not matched to a gene: 3. The CDR3 is 15 residues long. This chain joins TRBV7-2 and TRBJ2-7, with 14 bases lining up with TRBD2. This TCR was recovered from a human donor in good health. The sample was T cells isolated from PBMCs. In DNA form, the CDR3 reads TGTGCCAGCAGCGTGACTAGCGGGAGGGACTACGAGCAGTACTTC. Residues: CASSVTSGRDYEQYF.